This T cell receptor beta chain derives from a study of T-cell memory formation after mild COVID-19 (dated by TCRdb to about 2021). Describing the broader study: TCR sequence clusters from the two donors were found to be largely donor specific. In two donors, T-cell clones that expanded and contracted after mild COVID-19 were followed by sequencing TCRalpha and TCRbeta repertoires longitudinally. The cohort was made up of two young adult volunteers, one female and one male, who were previously healthy.

This clonotype was seen a few times. It has no known antigen specificity. Base quality data are lacking; no much larger clone is found one base away. The paper as a whole reports these results and caveats: The study covered only a couple of mild cases, and larger cohorts including severe cases with pre-infection samples were considered necessary. SARS-CoV-2 specificity was not confirmed for the second-wave clones peaking on day 37. Contracting CD4+ clones were found mainly in CM and EM memory subsets, while CD8+ clones were enriched in EMRA. Clones that contracted from day 15 to 85 showed balanced CD4/CD8 phenotypes, whereas a second wave of clones that expanded from day 15 to 37 leaned towards CD4+. Some responding clones were detected in pre-infection memory, which suggested that pre-existing cross-reactive memory T cells had joined the SARS-CoV-2 response.

Ficoll-Paque density gradient centrifugation was the method used to isolate PBMCs. Its CDR3 holds 15 amino acids, cysteine through phenylalanine. Only CDR3 DNA remains: 45 bases, in frame from the first base. At the junction V is shortened by 3 bases and J by 7 bases; bases outside the gene matches: 7. Per the germline V gene, LGHNA is the CDR1 and YSLEER is the CDR2. The sequencer listed for this sample is Illumina NovaSeq 6000. TCRalpha and TCRbeta cDNA libraries were constructed by 5'RACE with constant-segment primers, with sample barcodes and unique molecular identifiers being introduced. Trizol reagent was used to extract RNA from every sample. Amplification of the libraries took two PCR steps, and the second step added a second sample barcode plus Illumina TruSeq adapters. Sequencing of the libraries was done on an Illumina NovaSeq, producing 2 x 150 bp paired-end reads. The published analysis was carried out like this. The reads were demultiplexed and collapsed into UMI-guided consensus sequences using migec v1.2.7. Using mixcr v2.1.11, UMI consensuses were aligned to TRA and TRB V and J templates and then assembled into clonotypes. Expanded or contracted clonotypes were those called significant by both edgeR and NoisET, with noise models trained on biological replicates. edgeR calls used a false discovery rate-adjusted p below 0.01 and a log2 fold-change threshold of 1. As an exploratory analysis of dynamics, PCA with hierarchical clustering was applied to max-normalized trajectories of the 1000 most abundant clonotypes. Separately sequenced CD4+ and CD8+ repertoires were used to assign a CD4 or CD8 phenotype to each responding clone. Starting from the raw public reads, TCRdb applied fastp trimming at Q25, assembled clones with MiXCR and retained in-frame beta chains. Here each entry gathers all rows of one CDR3 protein and keeps the most common genes and DNA. The V and J calls, along with clone size, are taken from TCRdb and not from the paper's own processing. Across this sample there are about 250,000 distinct CDR3 sequences, with around 17% seen only once. More than 20% of the sample is in the top ten clones.

The receptor was derived from a man aged 18-30 years who had mild COVID-19 (a few samples of this study predate the infection). The sample titles of this study are shuffled in the database, so cell type and time point are left out; the donor was told from shared clones. In this chain, TRBV4-3 is recombined with TRBJ2-1; TRBD1 aligns with 9 central bases. What was sequenced was PBMCs or a T cell subset sorted from them (not recorded which). Read as DNA, the sequence is TGCGCCAGCAGCCAGGACAGGGGTTTTTGGAATGAGCAGTTCTTC. It translates as CASSQDRGFWNEQFF.